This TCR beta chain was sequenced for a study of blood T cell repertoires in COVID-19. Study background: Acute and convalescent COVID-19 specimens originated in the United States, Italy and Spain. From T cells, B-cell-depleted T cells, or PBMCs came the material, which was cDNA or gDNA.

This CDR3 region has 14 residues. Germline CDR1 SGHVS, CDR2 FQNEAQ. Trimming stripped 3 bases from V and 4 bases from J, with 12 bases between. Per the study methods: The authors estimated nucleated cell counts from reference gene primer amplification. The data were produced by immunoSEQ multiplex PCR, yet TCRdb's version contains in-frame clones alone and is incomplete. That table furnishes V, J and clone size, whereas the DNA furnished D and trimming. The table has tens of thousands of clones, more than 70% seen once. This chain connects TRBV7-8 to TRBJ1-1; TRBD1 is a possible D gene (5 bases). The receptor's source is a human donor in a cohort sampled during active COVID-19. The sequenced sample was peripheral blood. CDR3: CASSFGGGSTEAFF. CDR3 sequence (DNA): TGTGCCAGCAGCTTTGGGGGAGGAAGCACTGAAGCTTTCTTT. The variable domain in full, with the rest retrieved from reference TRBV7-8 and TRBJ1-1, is GAGVSQSPRYKVAKRGQDVALRCDPISGHVSLFWYQQALGQGPEFLTYFQNEAQLDKSGLPSDRFFAERPEGSVSTLKIQRTQQEDSAVYLCASSFGGGSTEAFFGQGTRLTVV.